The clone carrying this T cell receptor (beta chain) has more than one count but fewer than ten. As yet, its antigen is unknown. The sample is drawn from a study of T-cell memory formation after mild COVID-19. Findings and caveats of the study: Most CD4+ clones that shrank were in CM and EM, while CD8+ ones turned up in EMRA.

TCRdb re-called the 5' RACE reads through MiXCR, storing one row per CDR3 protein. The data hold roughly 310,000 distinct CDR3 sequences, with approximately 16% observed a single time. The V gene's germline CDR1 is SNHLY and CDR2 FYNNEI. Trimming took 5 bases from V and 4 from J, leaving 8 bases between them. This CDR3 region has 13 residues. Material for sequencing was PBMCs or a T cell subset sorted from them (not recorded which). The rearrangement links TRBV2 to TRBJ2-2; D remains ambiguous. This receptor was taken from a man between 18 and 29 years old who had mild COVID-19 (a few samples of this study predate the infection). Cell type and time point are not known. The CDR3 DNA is TGTGCCAGCAGTTCCCCCGGCACCGGGGAGCTGTTTTTT. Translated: CASSSPGTGELFF.